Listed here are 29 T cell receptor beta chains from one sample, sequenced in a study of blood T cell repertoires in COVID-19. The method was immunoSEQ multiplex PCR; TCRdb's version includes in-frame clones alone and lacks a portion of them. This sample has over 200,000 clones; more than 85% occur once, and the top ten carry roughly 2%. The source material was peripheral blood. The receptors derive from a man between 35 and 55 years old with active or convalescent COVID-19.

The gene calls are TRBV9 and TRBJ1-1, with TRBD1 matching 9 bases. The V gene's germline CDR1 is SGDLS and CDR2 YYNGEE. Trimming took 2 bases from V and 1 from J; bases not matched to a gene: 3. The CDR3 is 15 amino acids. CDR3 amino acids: CASSVAGQGNTEAFF. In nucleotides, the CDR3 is TGTGCCAGCAGCGTCGCGGGACAGGGGAACACTGAAGCTTTCTTT.

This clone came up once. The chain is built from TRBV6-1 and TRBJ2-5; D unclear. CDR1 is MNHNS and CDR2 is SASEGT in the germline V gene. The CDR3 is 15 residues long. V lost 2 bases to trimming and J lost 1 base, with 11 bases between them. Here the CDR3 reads CASSERETTQETQYF. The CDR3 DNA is TGTGCCAGCAGTGAACGAGAGACAACCCAAGAGACCCAGTACTTC.

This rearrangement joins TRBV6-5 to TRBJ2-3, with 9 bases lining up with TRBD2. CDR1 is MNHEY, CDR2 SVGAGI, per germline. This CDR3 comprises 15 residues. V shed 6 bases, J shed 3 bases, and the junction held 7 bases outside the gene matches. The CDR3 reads CASSRMGLATDTQYF. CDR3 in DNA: TGTGCCAGCAGCCGCATGGGACTAGCTACAGATACGCAGTATTTT.

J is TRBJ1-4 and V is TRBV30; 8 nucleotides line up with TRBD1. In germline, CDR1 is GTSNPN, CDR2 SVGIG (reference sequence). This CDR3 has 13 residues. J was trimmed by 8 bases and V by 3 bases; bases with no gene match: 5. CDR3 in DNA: TGTGCCTGGAGGGTCCGGGACAGGGAAAAACTGTTTTTT. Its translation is CAWRVRDREKLFF.

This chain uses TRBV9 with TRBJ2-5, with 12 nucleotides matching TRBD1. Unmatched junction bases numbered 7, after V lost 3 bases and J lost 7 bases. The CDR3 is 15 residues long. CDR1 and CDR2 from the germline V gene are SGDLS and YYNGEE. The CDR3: CASSAQGTGGGTQYF. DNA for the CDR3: TGTGCCAGCAGCGCTCAAGGGACAGGGGGCGGGACCCAGTACTTC.

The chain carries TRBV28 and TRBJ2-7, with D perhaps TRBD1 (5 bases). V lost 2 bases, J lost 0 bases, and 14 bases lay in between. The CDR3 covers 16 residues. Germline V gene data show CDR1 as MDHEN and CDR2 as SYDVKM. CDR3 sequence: CASSLGNQDSSYEQYF. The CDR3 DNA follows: TGTGCCAGCAGTTTAGGGAATCAAGACAGCTCCTACGAGCAGTACTTC.

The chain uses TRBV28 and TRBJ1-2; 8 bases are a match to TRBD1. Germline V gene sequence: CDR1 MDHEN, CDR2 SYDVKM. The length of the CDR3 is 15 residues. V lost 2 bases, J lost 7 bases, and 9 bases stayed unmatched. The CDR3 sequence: CASSLRAGGISGYTF. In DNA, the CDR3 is TGTGCCAGCAGTTTAAGGGCAGGGGGCATAAGTGGCTACACCTTC.

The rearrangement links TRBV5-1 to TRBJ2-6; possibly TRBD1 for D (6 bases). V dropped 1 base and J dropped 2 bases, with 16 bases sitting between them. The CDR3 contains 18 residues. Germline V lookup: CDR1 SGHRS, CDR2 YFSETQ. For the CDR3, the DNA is TGCGCCAGCAGCTTGAAATTGACAGGACGGCCTGGGGCCAACGTCCTGACTTTC. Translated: CASSLKLTGRPGANVLTF.

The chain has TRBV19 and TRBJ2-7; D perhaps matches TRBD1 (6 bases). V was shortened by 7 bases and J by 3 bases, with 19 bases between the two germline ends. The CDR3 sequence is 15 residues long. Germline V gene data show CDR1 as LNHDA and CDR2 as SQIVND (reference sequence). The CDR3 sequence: CASTTGRGAVYEQYF. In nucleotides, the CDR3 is TGTGCCAGTACCACCGGCAGGGGAGCGGTCTACGAGCAGTACTTC.

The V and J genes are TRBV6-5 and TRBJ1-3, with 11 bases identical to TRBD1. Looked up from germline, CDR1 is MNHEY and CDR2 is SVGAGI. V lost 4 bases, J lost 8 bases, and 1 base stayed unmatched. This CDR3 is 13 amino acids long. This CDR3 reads CASSLGQGDTIYF. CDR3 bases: TGTGCCAGCAGTTTGGGACAGGGGGACACCATATATTTT.

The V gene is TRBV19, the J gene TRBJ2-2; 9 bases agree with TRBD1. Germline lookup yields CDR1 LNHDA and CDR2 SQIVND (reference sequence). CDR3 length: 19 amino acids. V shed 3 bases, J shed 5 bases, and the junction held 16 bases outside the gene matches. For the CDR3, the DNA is TGTGCCAGTAGTATTAACAATCCCGGGACAGGGAGTTGGACCGGGGAGCTGTTTTTT. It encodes CASSINNPGTGSWTGELFF. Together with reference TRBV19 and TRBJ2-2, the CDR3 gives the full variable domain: DGGITQSPKYLFRKEGQNVTLSCEQNLNHDAMYWYRQDPGQGLRLIYYSQIVNDFQKGDIAEGYSVSREKKESFPLTVTSAQKNPTAFYLCASSINNPGTGSWTGELFFGEGSRLTVL.

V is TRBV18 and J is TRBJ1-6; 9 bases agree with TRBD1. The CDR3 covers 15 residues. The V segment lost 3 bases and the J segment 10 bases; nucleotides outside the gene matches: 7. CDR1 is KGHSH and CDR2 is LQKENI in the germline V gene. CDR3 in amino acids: CASSPGTGHNSPLHF. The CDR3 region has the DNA TGTGCCAGCTCACCCGGGACAGGGCACAACTCACCCCTCCACTTT.

In DNA, the CDR3 is TGTGCCAGCAGCCCTCGTGGAGGGTATGGCTACACCTTC. As protein: CASSPRGGYGYTF. V and J are TRBV7-2 and TRBJ1-2; no clear D gene. Germline CDR1 is SGHTA and CDR2 is FQGNSA. Trimming took off 5 bases at V and 5 bases at J, with 12 bases between the two ends. This CDR3 has 13 residues.

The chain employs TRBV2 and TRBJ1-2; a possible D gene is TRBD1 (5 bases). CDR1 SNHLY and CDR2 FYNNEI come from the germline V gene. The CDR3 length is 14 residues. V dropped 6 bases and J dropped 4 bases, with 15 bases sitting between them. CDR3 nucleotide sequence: TGTGCCAGCAGGATCGCCCGGGGGGTCTATGGCTACACCTTC. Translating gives CASRIARGVYGYTF.

Written as DNA, the CDR3 is TGTGCCAGCAGCCCCACGGAGGACACTGAAGCTTTCTTT. Its translation: CASSPTEDTEAFF. J is TRBJ1-1 and V is TRBV27, with unresolved D. Germline V CDR1 and CDR2: MNHEY, SMNVEV (reference sequence). V was pared by 6 bases and J by 3 bases, with 11 bases between. The CDR3 runs to 13 residues.

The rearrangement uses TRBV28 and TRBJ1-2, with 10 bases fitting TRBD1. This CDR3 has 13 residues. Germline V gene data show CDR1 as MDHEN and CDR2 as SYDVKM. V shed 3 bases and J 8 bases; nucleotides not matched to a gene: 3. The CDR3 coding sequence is TGTGCCAGCAGTTTGGACAGGGGGGGAGGCTACACCTTC. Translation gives CASSLDRGGGYTF.

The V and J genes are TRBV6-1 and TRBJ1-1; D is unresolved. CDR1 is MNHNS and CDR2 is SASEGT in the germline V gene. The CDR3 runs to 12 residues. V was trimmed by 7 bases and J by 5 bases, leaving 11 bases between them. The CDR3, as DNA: TGTGCCAGCAATTCCGGGATTACTGAAGCTTTCTTT. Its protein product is CASNSGITEAFF.

Written as DNA, the CDR3 is TGTGCCAGCAGCCCCAGTGGGGCAGCAGAGACCCAGTACTTC. This translates into CASSPSGAAETQYF. The rearrangement uses TRBV7-3 and TRBJ2-5, with D tentatively TRBD1 (5 bases). This CDR3 region has 14 residues. Trimming removed 5 bases at V and 4 bases at J, with 14 bases between. Looked up from germline, CDR1 is SGHTA and CDR2 is FQGTGA.

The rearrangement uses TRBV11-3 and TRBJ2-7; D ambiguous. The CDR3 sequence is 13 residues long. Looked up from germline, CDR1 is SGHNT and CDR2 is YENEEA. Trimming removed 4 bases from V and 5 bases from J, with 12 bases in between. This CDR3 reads CASSSLATNEQYF. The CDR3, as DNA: TGTGCCAGCAGCTCCCTGGCCACCAACGAGCAGTACTTC.

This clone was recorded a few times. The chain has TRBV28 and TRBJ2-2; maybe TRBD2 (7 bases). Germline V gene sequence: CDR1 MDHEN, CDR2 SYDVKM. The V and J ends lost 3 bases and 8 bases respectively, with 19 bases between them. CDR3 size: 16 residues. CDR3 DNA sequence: TGTGCCAGCAGTTTCGGGGGGCCCCGTTTGAAGGGGGAGCTGTTTTTT. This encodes CASSFGGPRLKGELFF.

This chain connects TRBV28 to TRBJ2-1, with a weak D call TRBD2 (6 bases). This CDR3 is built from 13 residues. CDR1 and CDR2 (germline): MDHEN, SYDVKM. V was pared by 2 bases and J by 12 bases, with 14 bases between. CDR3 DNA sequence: TGTGCCAGCAGTTTAGGATCAAGGGGAGGGCAGTTCTTC. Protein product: CASSLGSRGGQFF.

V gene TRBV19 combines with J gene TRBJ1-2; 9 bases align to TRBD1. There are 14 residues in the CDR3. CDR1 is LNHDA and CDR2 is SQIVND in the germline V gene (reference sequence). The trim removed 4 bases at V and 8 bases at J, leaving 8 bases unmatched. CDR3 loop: CASSTGQGRGGYTF. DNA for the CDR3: TGTGCCAGTAGTACCGGACAGGGGCGAGGGGGCTACACCTTC.

CDR3: CASSLQQNHNEQFF. CDR3 coding DNA: TGCGCCAGCAGCTTACAACAGAATCACAATGAGCAGTTCTTC. The V gene is TRBV5-1, the J gene TRBJ2-1; D ambiguous. V shed 2 bases and J shed 5 bases, with 11 bases lying between them. The CDR3 runs 14 residues. CDR1 is SGHRS, CDR2 YFSETQ, per germline.

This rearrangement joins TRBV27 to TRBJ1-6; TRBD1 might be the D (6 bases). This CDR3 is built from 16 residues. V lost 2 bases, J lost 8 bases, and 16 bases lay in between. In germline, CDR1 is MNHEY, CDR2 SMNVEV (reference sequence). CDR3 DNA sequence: TGTGCCAGCAGTTTAATTGGGGGGGGCTTGGATTCACCCCTCCACTTT. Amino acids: CASSLIGGGLDSPLHF.

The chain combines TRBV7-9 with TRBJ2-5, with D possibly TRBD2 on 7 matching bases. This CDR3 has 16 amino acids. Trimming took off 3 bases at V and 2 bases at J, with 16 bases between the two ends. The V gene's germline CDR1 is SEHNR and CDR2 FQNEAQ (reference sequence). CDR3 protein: CASSFRGAEPQETQYF. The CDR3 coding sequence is TGTGCCAGCAGCTTCCGGGGGGCAGAACCTCAAGAGACCCAGTACTTC.

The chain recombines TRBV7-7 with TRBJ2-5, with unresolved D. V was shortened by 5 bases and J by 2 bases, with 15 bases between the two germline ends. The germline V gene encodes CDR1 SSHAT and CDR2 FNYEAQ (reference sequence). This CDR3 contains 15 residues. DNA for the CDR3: TGTGCCAGCAGCCCCCCAGCGAGTTGGCAAGAGACCCAGTACTTC. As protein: CASSPPASWQETQYF.

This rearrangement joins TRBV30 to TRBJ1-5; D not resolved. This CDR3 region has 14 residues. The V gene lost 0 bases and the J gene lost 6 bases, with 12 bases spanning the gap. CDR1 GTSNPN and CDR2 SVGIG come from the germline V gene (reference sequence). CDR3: CAWSVSTGGQPQHF. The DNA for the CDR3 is TGTGCCTGGAGTGTATCGACGGGTGGTCAGCCCCAGCATTTT. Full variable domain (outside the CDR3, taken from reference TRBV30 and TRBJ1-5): SQTIHQWPATLVQPVGSPLSLECTVEGTSNPNLYWYRQAAGRGLQLLFYSVGIGQISSEVPQNLSASRPQDRQFILSSKKLLLSDSGFYLCAWSVSTGGQPQHFGDGTRLSIL.

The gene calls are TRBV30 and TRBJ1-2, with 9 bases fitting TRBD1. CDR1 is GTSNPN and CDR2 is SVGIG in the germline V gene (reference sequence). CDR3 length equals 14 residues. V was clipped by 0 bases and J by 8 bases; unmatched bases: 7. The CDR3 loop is CAWSVLRTGEGYTF. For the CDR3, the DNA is TGTGCCTGGAGTGTACTTAGGACAGGGGAGGGCTACACCTTC.

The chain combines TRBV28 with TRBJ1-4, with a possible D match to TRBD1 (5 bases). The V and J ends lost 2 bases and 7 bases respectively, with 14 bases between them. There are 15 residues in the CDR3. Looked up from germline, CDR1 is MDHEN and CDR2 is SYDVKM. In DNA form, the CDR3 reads TGTGCCAGCAGTTTAATGCAGGGTATAGGTGAAAAACTGTTTTTT. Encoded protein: CASSLMQGIGEKLFF. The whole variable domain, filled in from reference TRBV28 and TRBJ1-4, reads DVKVTQSSRYLVKRTGEKVFLECVQDMDHENMFWYRQDPGLGLRLIYFSYDVKMKEKGDIPEGYSVSREKKERFSLILESASTNQTSMYLCASSLMQGIGEKLFFGSGTQLSVL.